This T cell receptor (beta chain) was sequenced in a study of blood T cell repertoires in COVID-19 (dated by TCRdb to the early 2020s). With respect to the entire study: Collaborator samples came from the United States, Italy and Spain and covered acute and convalescent phases of COVID-19. Nearly every sample came with metadata listing a de-identified subject ID, COVID-19 status, age in years and sex. The material from the prospective study consisted of cDNA or gDNA derived from T cells, B-cell-depleted T cells, or PBMCs. Deeply sampled blood TCRbeta repertoires from subjects exposed to, actively infected with, or recovered from COVID-19 were included in the dataset. The repertoires were released in a freely available public database intended as a resource for research on the immune response to SARS-CoV-2. Where available, HLA class I and class II types were obtained from metadata supplied by the sample provider rather than from assay-based typing. The samples were drawn from two sources: the first 160 participants of the ongoing ImmuneRACE study, and 1,254 subjects contributed by 6 global collaborators.

Collaborating institutions collected whole blood in K2EDTA tubes following their own protocols. Collaborator samples were shipped for TCRbeta analysis as frozen whole blood, isolated PBMCs, or DNA extracted from either sample type. Summary of the overall study and its limitations: The quantity of clinical and demographic metadata differed by source and by participant and was supplied without curation.

The CDR3 runs 15 residues from the cysteine to the phenylalanine. The DNA shown is the 45-base CDR3, in frame from base 1. Relative to germline, V is missing 4 bases and J is missing 8 bases, with 4 bases of the junction outside any gene match. The germline V gene yields LGHNA for CDR1 and YSLEER for CDR2. TCRbeta CDR3 regions were amplified from genomic DNA using the immunoSEQ Assay, a bias-controlled multiplex PCR. Regarding the original processing steps: The number of nucleated cells in each sample was estimated from the amplification of reference gene primers within the assay. To quantify the absolute abundance of each unique TCRbeta CDR3 rearrangement, sequence reads were collapsed and filtered. For each sample, productive Simpson clonality was calculated by taking the square root of Simpson's diversity index across productive rearrangements. Sourced from immuneACCESS, this table was stored by TCRdb with only in-frame sequences that have V and J called. A share of the clones is absent; for the studies checked, an unresolved V gene accounts for under half, and the remainder has no known explanation. V, J and clone size derive from that table, while D and trimming were established from the DNA sequence. Within this sample are around 64,000 clones, with 79% of them counted one time only. The top ten constitute approximately 3.5% of the sample.

To note about this clone: Its antigen target is currently unknown. The input lacks base qualities; no much larger clone sits a single base away.

The sequence was collected from a man aged 60 to 75 with acute or convalescent COVID-19. This sequence uses TRBV4-3 and TRBJ1-6; the central 11 bases match TRBD1. Sequenced sample: peripheral blood. The nucleotide sequence is given as TGCGCCAGCAGCCTGGGGGGACAGGGGGATTCACCCCTCCACTTT. Translation gives CASSLGGQGDSPLHF.